What follows are 18 T cell receptor beta chains derived from one specimen sequenced in a study of CD8 T cells in ankylosing spondylitis. TCRdb processed the 5' RACE reads anew with MiXCR; each CDR3 protein has one entry. Of about 220,000 distinct CDR3 sequences in the sample, roughly 24% were seen once. Sequencing was carried out using blood, either unsorted or a sorted T cell fraction (not recorded which). The receptors were sampled from a male donor with ankylosing spondylitis or in good health (not recorded which).

This clonotype was seen many times. This chain uses TRBV12-3 or TRBV12-4 with TRBJ2-3; 11 bases agree with TRBD2. CDR3 length: 15 amino acids. V was pared by 11 bases and J by 3 bases, with 10 bases of the junction left unmatched. CDR3 residues: CAGRPGTSGTDTQYF. The CDR3 nucleotides are TGTGCCGGGCGACCCGGGACTAGCGGAACAGATACGCAGTATTTT.

This clonotype was counted many times. The chain uses TRBV5-6 and TRBJ1-4; D remains ambiguous. The germline V gene encodes CDR1 SGHDT and CDR2 YYEEEE. This CDR3 is built from 14 residues. Trimming cost V 1 base and J 6 bases, with 10 bases left between them. In DNA, the CDR3 is TGTGCCAGCAGCTTGACGGGTTCCTATGAAAAACTGTTTTTT. Translation gives CASSLTGSYEKLFF.

The table lists this clonotype with many counts. CDR3 sequence: CASSSDRVSGELFF. For the CDR3, the DNA is TGCGCCAGCAGCTCGGACAGGGTGTCCGGGGAGCTGTTTTTT. The chain links TRBV5-1 to TRBJ2-2, with 8 bases identical to TRBD1. V was pared by 3 bases and J by 6 bases, with 4 bases of the junction left unmatched. Germline V CDR1 and CDR2: SGHRS, YFSETQ. This CDR3 is built from 14 residues.

CDR3 sequence: CASSSDRGNTIYF. The DNA of the CDR3 is TGTGCCAGCTCATCCGACAGGGGAAACACCATATATTTT. The chain uses TRBV18 and TRBJ1-3; TRBD1 might be the D (6 bases). Looked up from germline, CDR1 is KGHSH and CDR2 is LQKENI. The germline V and J ends were trimmed by 5 bases and 4 bases, with 9 bases remaining between them. There are 13 residues in the CDR3.

In its sample, this clonotype was seen many times. This sequence joins TRBV12-3 or TRBV12-4 and TRBJ2-1, with D perhaps TRBD2 (6 bases). The CDR3 loop spans 15 amino acids. Trimming removed 7 bases from V and 0 bases from J, with 13 bases in between. The CDR3 DNA follows: TGTGCCAGCATCAAATCCGGGAGCTCCTACAATGAGCAGTTCTTC. It translates to CASIKSGSSYNEQFF.

At least ten counts were recorded for this clonotype. The chain has TRBV12-3 or TRBV12-4 and TRBJ2-4, with D possibly TRBD1 on 6 matching bases. The ends were cut back, 6 bases at V and 6 bases at J, with 12 bases in the middle. The CDR3 runs to 13 residues. CDR3 region: CASSRTEINIQYF. In DNA form, the CDR3 reads TGTGCCAGCAGCCGGACAGAGATAAACATTCAGTACTTC.

V and J are TRBV20-1 and TRBJ2-2; 7 bases are a match to TRBD2. V was pared by 3 bases and J by 4 bases, with 5 bases of the junction left unmatched. Germline CDR1 and CDR2: DFQATT and SNEGSKA (reference sequence). The CDR3 length is 14 residues. The CDR3: CSARLGGGTGELFF. For the CDR3, the DNA is TGCAGTGCTAGGCTTGGCGGGGGCACCGGGGAGCTGTTTTTT.

This clonotype was observed a few times. The genes are TRBV20-1 and TRBJ2-1; TRBD2 is a possible D gene (5 bases). CDR1 is DFQATT and CDR2 is SNEGSKA in the germline V gene (reference sequence). V dropped 6 bases and J dropped 3 bases, with 12 bases sitting between them. This CDR3 has 13 residues. This chain's CDR3 is CSAFYRDYNEQFF. The CDR3 DNA follows: TGCAGTGCGTTCTACCGGGACTACAATGAGCAGTTCTTC.

The chain recombines TRBV7-2 with TRBJ1-4; D remains unclear. V gave up 5 bases and J gave up 8 bases, with 6 bases separating them. This CDR3 is 11 amino acids long. Germline V lookup: CDR1 SGHTA, CDR2 FQGNSA. CDR3 sequence reads: CASSEGEKLFF. The CDR3 nucleotides read TGTGCCAGCAGCGAAGGGGAAAAACTGTTTTTT. The whole variable domain, filled in from reference TRBV7-2 and TRBJ1-4, reads GAGVSQSPSNKVTEKGKDVELRCDPISGHTALYWYRQSLGQGLEFLIYFQGNSAPDKSGLPSDRFSAERTGGSVSTLTIQRTQQEDSAVYLCASSEGEKLFFGSGTQLSVL.

This clonotype was observed a few times. This rearrangement joins TRBV29-1 to TRBJ1-2; D remains ambiguous. Germline assignment: CDR1 SQVTM and CDR2 ANQGSEA. The CDR3 covers 11 residues. V lost 7 bases to trimming and J lost 7 bases, with 13 bases between them. The CDR3 DNA follows: TGCAGCGACGGACCGGAGGCTGGCTACACCTTC. This gives the protein CSDGPEAGYTF.

This clonotype was seen repeatedly, ten times or more. The chain employs TRBV20-1 and TRBJ2-1, with D possibly TRBD2 on 5 matching bases. The V end lost 4 bases, the J end lost 3 bases, and 10 bases lay between the germline ends. The CDR3 has 13 amino acids. Looked up from germline, CDR1 is DFQATT and CDR2 is SNEGSKA (reference sequence). CDR3: CSAKRGIYNEQFF. The CDR3 region has the DNA TGCAGTGCTAAACGGGGTATCTACAATGAGCAGTTCTTC.

This clonotype showed up many times. The chain couples TRBV5-1 to TRBJ1-1; no firm D call. In germline, CDR1 is SGHRS, CDR2 YFSETQ. The CDR3 is 14 amino acids. V was clipped by 0 bases and J by 1 base, with 7 bases between them. CDR3 sequence reads: CASSLDGRNTEAFF. The CDR3 DNA reads TGCGCCAGCAGCTTGGATGGCAGGAACACTGAAGCTTTCTTT.

This clonotype has a handful of counts. V gene TRBV4-1 combines with J gene TRBJ2-5, with 10 nucleotides matching TRBD2. Germline trimming cut 4 bases from V and 4 bases from J; bases unmatched to any gene: 9. The CDR3 extends over 16 amino acids. Germline V gives CDR1 MGHRA, CDR2 YSYEKL. The CDR3 sequence is CASSRESGRALETQYF. In DNA form, the CDR3 reads TGCGCCAGCAGCCGAGAAAGCGGGAGGGCCTTAGAGACCCAGTACTTC.

The V call is TRBV6-2 or TRBV6-3, the J call TRBJ2-7; TRBD2 matches at 10 bases. The CDR3 covers 12 residues. Unmatched junction bases numbered 5, after V lost 11 bases and J lost 4 bases. Per germline, CDR1 MNHEY and CDR2 SVGEGT. CDR3 nucleotides: TGTGCCGCAGGACTAGCGGTATACGAGCAGTACTTC. Amino acid sequence: CAAGLAVYEQYF.

In its sample, this clonotype was seen a few times. The chain combines TRBV5-1 with TRBJ2-7; 7 nucleotides align to TRBD2. The V gene end was trimmed by 4 bases and the J gene end by 6 bases; junction bases not matched to a gene: 10. Germline CDR1 and CDR2: SGHRS and YFSETQ. The CDR3 extends over 14 amino acids. DNA of the CDR3: TGCGCCAGCAGCGGGCAGACTAGCACATCCGAGCAGTACTTC. It is translated as CASSGQTSTSEQYF.

This clonotype was detected ten times or more. This chain connects TRBV7-2 to TRBJ1-1; no firm D call. The CDR3 totals 16 residues. Germline CDR1 is SGHTA and CDR2 is FQGNSA. Trimming shortened V by 2 bases and J by 6 bases, and 19 bases separated the two germline ends. The CDR3 here is CASSLSGGGSRSEAFF. CDR3 nucleotide sequence: TGTGCCAGCAGCTTATCCGGAGGCGGCAGTCGCTCTGAAGCTTTCTTT.

This clonotype was detected only once. The chain has TRBV7-2 and TRBJ2-1; 12 bases line up with TRBD2. Germline V gene lookup returns CDR1 SGHTA and CDR2 FQGNSA. Germline trimming cut 5 bases from V and 5 bases from J; bases unmatched to any gene: 10. This CDR3 is built from 17 residues. CDR3 region: CASSLYGLAGTDNEQFF. CDR3 DNA: TGTGCCAGCAGCCTATACGGACTAGCGGGAACAGACAATGAGCAGTTCTTC. Using reference TRBV7-2 and TRBJ2-1 for the parts outside the CDR3, the full variable domain is GAGVSQSPSNKVTEKGKDVELRCDPISGHTALYWYRQSLGQGLEFLIYFQGNSAPDKSGLPSDRFSAERTGGSVSTLTIQRTQQEDSAVYLCASSLYGLAGTDNEQFFGPGTRLTVL.

The V gene is TRBV12-3 or TRBV12-4, the J gene TRBJ2-3; 9 bases agree with TRBD2. There are 18 residues in the CDR3. Losses at the gene ends were 6 bases for V and 0 bases for J; bases not matched to a gene: 13. CDR3 sequence reads: CASSPRMTSGTSTDTQYF. The CDR3 nucleotides read TGTGCCAGCAGCCCTAGGATGACTAGCGGAACTAGCACAGATACGCAGTATTTT.